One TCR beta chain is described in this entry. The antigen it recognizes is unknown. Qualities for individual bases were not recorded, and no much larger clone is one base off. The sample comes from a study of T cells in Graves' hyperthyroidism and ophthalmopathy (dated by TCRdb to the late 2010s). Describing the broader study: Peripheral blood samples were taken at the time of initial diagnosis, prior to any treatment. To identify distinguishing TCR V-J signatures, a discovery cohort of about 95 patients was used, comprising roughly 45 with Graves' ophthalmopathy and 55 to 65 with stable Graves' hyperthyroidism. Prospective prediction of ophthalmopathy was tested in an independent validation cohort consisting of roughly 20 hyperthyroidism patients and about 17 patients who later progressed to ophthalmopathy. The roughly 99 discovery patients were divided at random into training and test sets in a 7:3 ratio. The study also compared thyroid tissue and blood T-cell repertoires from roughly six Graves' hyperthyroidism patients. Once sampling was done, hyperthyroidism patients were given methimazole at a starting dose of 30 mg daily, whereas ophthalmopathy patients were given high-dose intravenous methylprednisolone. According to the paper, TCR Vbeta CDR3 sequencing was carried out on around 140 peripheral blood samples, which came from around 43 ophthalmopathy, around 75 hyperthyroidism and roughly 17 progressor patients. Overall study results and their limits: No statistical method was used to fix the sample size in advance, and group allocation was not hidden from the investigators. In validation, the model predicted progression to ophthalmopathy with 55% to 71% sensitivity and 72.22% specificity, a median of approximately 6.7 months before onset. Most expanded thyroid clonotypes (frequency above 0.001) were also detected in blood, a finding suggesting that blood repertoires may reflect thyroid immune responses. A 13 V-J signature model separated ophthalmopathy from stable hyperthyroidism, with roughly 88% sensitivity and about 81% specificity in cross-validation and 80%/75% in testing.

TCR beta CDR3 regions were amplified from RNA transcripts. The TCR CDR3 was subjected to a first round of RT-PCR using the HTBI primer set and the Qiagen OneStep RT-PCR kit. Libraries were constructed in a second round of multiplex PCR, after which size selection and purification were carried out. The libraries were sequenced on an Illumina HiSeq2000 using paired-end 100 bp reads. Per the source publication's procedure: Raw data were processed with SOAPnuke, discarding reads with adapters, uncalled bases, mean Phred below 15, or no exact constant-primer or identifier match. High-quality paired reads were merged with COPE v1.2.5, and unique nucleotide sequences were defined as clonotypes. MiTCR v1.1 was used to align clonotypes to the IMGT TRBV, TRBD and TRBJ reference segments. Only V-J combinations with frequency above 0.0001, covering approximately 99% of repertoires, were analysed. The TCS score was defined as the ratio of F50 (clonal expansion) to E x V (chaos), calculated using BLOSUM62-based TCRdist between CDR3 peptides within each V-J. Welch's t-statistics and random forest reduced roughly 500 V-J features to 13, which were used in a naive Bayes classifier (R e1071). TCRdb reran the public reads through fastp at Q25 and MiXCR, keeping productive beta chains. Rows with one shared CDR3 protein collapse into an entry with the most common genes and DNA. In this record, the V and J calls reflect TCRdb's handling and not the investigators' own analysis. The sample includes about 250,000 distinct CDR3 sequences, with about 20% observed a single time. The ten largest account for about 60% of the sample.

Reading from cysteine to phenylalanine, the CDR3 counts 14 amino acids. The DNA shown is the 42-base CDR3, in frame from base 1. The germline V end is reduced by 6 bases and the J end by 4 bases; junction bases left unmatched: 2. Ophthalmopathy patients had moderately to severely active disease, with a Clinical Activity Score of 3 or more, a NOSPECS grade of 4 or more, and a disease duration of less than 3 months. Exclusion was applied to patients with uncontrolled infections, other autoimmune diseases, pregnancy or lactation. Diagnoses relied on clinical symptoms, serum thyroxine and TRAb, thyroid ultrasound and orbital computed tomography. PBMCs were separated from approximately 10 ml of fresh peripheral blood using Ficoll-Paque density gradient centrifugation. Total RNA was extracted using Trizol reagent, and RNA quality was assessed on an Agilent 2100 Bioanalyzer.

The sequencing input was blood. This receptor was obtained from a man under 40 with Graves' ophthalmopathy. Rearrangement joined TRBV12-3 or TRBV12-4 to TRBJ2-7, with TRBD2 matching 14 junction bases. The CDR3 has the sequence CASSRTSGRYEQYF. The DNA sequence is TGTGCCAGCAGCAGGACTAGCGGGAGGTACGAGCAGTACTTC.